The 2 T cell receptor beta chains reported below all come from one sample, sequenced in a study of blood T cell repertoires in COVID-19. Clones were read by immunoSEQ multiplex PCR, and TCRdb kept only the in-frame ones, dropping some. The data contain just under 300,000 clones, 70% to 90% of them singletons. Sequenced sample: peripheral blood. All receptors come from a man aged 70 or older with acute or convalescent COVID-19.

This chain joins TRBV3-1 (or the pseudogene TRBV3-2) and TRBJ1-4; 7 nucleotides agree with TRBD1. V gave up 3 bases and J gave up 3 bases; unmatched junction bases: 1. Germline CDR1 is LGHDT and CDR2 is YNNKEL (reference sequence). The CDR3 runs 14 residues. In nucleotides, the CDR3 is TGTGCCAGCAGCCATGGGACAGCTAATGAAAAACTGTTTTTT. Translating it yields CASSHGTANEKLFF.

The chain combines TRBV5-1 with TRBJ2-1, with D unresolved. V shed 4 bases and J shed 2 bases, with 13 bases lying between them. The CDR3 loop spans 15 amino acids. The germline gives CDR1 SGHRS, CDR2 YFSETQ. The CDR3 is CASSLEASTYNEQFF. The CDR3, as DNA: TGCGCCAGCAGCCTAGAAGCAAGTACCTACAATGAGCAGTTCTTC.